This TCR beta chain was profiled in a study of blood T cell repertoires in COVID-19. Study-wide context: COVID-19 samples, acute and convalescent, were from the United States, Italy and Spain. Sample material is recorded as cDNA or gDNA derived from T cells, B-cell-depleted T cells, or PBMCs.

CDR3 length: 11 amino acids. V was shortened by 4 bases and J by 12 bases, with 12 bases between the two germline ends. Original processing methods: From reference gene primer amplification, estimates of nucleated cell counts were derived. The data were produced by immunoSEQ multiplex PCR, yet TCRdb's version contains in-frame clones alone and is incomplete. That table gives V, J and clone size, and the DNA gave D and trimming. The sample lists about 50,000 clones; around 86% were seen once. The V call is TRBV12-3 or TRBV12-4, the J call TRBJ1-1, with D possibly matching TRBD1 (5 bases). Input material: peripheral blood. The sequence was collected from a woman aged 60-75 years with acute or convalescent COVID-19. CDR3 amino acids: CASSWGGPPFF. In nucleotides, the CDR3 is TGTGCCAGCAGTTGGGGGGGTCCCCCTTTCTTT.